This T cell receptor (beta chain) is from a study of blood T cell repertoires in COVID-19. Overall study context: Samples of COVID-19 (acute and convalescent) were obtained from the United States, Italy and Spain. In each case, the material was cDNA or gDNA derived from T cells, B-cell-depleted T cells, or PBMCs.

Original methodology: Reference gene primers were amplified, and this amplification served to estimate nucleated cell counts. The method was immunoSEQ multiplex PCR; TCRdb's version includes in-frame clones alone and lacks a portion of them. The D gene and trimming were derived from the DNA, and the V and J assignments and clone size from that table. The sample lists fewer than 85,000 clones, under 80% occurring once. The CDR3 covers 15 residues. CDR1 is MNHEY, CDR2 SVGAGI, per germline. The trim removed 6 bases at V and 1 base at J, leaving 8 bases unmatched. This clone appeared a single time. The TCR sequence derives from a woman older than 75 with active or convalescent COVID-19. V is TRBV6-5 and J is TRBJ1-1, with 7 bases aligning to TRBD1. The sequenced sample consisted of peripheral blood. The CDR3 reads CASRPTGNENTEAFF. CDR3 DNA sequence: TGTGCCAGCAGACCGACAGGGAACGAGAACACTGAAGCTTTCTTT.